These 8 T cell receptor beta chains came from one sample sequenced in a study of CXCR4 blockade with PD-1 therapy in pancreatic cancer. Sequenced by immunoSEQ multiplex PCR; TCRdb stores in-frame clones only, minus some. Seen here are 15,000 or so clones, over 55% observed once, and the top ten hold 4.5% to 7.5%. The sample taken for sequencing was tumor tissue. These receptor sequences come from a human donor with pancreatic ductal adenocarcinoma.

The chain combines TRBV19 with TRBJ2-7; D is possibly TRBD1 (7 bases). The germline V and J ends were trimmed by 3 bases and 6 bases, with 15 bases remaining between them. This CDR3 has 14 amino acids. Germline lookup yields CDR1 LNHDA and CDR2 SQIVND (reference sequence). CDR3 in amino acids: CASSMWRQGGEQYF. As DNA, the CDR3 is TGTGCCAGTAGTATGTGGAGACAGGGAGGCGAGCAGTACTTC.

The CDR3 here is CASSVGTPASSEQFF. For the CDR3, the DNA is TGTGCCAGCAGCGTAGGGACTCCTGCCTCGTCTGAGCAGTTCTTC. The chain links TRBV2 to TRBJ2-1; the D gene is possibly TRBD2 (6 bases). V was pared by 6 bases and J by 9 bases, with 21 bases between. The CDR3 consists of 15 residues. Germline loops: CDR1 SNHLY, CDR2 FYNNEI.

The J gene is TRBJ2-1, the V gene TRBV25-1; 11 bases are a match to TRBD1. After removal of 3 bases from V and 6 bases from J, the junction contained 4 bases not matched to a gene. The germline CDR1 and CDR2 sequences are MGHDK and SYGVNS. The CDR3 length is 15 residues. CDR3 sequence reads: CASSDRDRGGNEQFF. The CDR3 nucleotides read TGTGCCAGCAGTGATAGGGACAGGGGGGGCAATGAGCAGTTCTTC.

This sequence joins TRBV19 and TRBJ2-1; D is unresolved. V lost 0 bases, J lost 0 bases, and 6 bases lay in between. The CDR3 has 15 residues. Germline CDR1 LNHDA, CDR2 SQIVND (reference sequence). CDR3 protein: CASSIERSSYNEQFF. The CDR3 DNA is TGTGCCAGTAGTATAGAACGGAGCTCCTACAATGAGCAGTTCTTC.

This rearrangement joins TRBV19 to TRBJ2-2; TRBD2 agrees at 14 bases. Germline values: CDR1 LNHDA, CDR2 SQIVND (reference sequence). The trim removed 3 bases at V and 4 bases at J, leaving 4 bases unmatched. CDR3 length: 17 amino acids. The DNA of the CDR3 is TGTGCCAGTAGTATGGGACTAGCGGGAGTTCGCACCGGGGAGCTGTTTTTT. As protein: CASSMGLAGVRTGELFF.

This clone came up once. The chain has TRBV9 and TRBJ1-3; possibly TRBD1 for D (5 bases). CDR1 is SGDLS and CDR2 is YYNGEE in the germline V gene. Deletions cut 3 bases from V and 0 bases from J, with 16 bases between. The CDR3 contains 17 residues. The CDR3: CASSDPRGGLSGNTIYF. In nucleotides, the CDR3 is TGTGCCAGCAGCGATCCTAGGGGTGGCCTCTCTGGAAACACCATATATTTT.

This clone was counted once. The J gene is TRBJ2-2, the V gene TRBV19; D remains ambiguous. The J call may be wrong; the DNA end is better matched by TRBJ1-3. The V gene's germline CDR1 is LNHDA and CDR2 SQIVND (reference sequence). The CDR3 sequence is 15 residues long. CDR3: CASSIGVGLGNTIYF. The CDR3 bases are TGTGCCAGTAGTATTGGAGTGGGCCTAGGAAACACCATATATTTT.

For the CDR3, the DNA is TGCAGCGTTGTTCATGGCAGGGGAGTGAACACTGAAGCTTTCTTT. Translating gives CSVVHGRGVNTEAFF. V usage is TRBV29-1 and J usage is TRBJ1-1; the D gene is possibly TRBD1 (6 bases). Per the germline V gene, CDR1 is SQVTM and CDR2 is ANQGSEA. The length of the CDR3 is 15 residues. Trimming stripped 4 bases from V and 0 bases from J, with 15 bases between. The whole variable domain, filled in from reference TRBV29-1 and TRBJ1-1, reads SAVISQKPSRDICQRGTSLTIQCQVDSQVTMMFWYRQQPGQSLTLIATANQGSEATYESGFVIDKFPISRPNLTFSTLTVSNMSPEDSSIYLCSVVHGRGVNTEAFFGQGTRLTVV.